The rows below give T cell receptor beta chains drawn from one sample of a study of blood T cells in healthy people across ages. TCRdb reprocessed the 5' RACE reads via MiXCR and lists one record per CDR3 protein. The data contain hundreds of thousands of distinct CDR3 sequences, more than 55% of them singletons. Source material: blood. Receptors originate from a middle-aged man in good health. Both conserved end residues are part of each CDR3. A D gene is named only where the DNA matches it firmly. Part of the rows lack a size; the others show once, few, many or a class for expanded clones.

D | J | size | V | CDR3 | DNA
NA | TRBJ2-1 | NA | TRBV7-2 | CASSLGVNNEQFF | TGTGCCAGCAGCTTAGGGGTCAACAATGAGCAGTTCTTC
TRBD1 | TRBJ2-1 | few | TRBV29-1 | CSVVDRVSYNEQFF | TGCAGCGTGGTGGACAGGGTATCCTACAATGAGCAGTTCTTC
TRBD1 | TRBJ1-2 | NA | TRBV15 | CATSRVTGTQGGYGYTF | TGTGCCACCAGCAGAGTAACAGGCACTCAGGGGGGGTATGGCTACACCTTC
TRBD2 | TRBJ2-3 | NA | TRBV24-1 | CATSATGLAGARSTDTQYF | TGTGCCACCAGTGCTACGGGACTAGCGGGGGCCCGGAGCACAGATACGCAGTATTTT
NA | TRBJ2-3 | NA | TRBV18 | CASSPPNPPDTQYF | TGTGCCAGCTCACCTCCCAACCCGCCCGATACGCAGTATTTT
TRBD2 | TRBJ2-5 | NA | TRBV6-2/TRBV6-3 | CASSYGFLAGALETQYF | TGTGCCAGCAGTTACGGTTTTCTAGCGGGGGCCCTGGAGACCCAGTACTTC
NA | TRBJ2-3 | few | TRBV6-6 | CASRSGFRTDTQYF | TGTGCCAGCAGAAGCGGGTTCCGCACAGATACGCAGTATTTT
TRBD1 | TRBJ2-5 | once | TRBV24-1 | CATSDPGQGQETQYF | TGTGCCACCAGTGATCCTGGACAGGGGCAAGAGACCCAGTACTTC
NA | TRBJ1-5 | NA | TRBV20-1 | CSAPSGLSESRNQPQHF | TGCAGTGCCCCGTCGGGGCTATCGGAGTCTCGCAATCAGCCCCAGCATTTT
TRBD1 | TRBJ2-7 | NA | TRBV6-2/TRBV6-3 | CASSTRQGPPYEQYF | TGTGCCAGCAGCACCCGACAGGGGCCTCCCTACGAGCAGTACTTC
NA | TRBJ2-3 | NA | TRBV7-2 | CASRENLDTQYF | TGTGCCAGCCGGGAGAATCTAGATACGCAGTATTTT
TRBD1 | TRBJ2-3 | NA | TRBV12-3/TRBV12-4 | CASSLGDRVDMQYF | TGTGCCAGCAGTTTAGGGGACAGGGTAGATATGCAGTATTTT
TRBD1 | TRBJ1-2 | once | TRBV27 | CASSDRTGRYGYTF | TGTGCCAGCAGTGACAGGACAGGTCGCTATGGCTACACCTTC
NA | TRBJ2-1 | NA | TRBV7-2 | CASRETGPLKFF | TGTGCCAGCAGAGAAACGGGTCCGCTAAAGTTCTTC
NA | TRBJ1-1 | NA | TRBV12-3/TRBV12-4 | CASSPRDRLREAFF | TGTGCCAGCAGTCCGCGGGACCGCCTCCGGGAAGCTTTCTTT
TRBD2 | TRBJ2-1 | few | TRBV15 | CATSREPSGGIYNEQFF | TGTGCCACCAGCAGAGAGCCCAGCGGGGGGATCTACAATGAGCAGTTCTTC
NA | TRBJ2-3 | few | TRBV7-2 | CASSSASSVAESTDTQYF | TGTGCCAGCAGCTCCGCATCTTCGGTAGCGGAGAGCACAGATACGCAGTATTTT
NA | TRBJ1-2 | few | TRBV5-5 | CASSLAVGAQGTF | TGTGCCAGCAGCTTGGCCGTCGGGGCTCAGGGCACCTTC
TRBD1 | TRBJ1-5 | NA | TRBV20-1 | CSAQRDRGSNQPRHF | TGCAGTGCTCAAAGGGACAGGGGTAGCAATCAGCCCCGGCATTTT
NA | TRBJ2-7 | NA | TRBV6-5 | CASRIYLDGTYEQYF | TGTGCCAGCAGAATCTATTTAGACGGTACCTACGAGCAGTACTTC
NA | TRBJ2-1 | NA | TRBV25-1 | CASRGWGRIYNEQFF | TGTGCCAGCAGAGGTTGGGGCAGAATCTACAATGAGCAGTTCTTC
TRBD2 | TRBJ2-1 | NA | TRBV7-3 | CASSKSGNNEQFF | TGTGCCAGCAGCAAAAGCGGGAACAATGAGCAGTTCTTC
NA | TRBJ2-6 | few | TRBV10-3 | CAISGGRTHSGANVLTF | TGTGCCATCAGTGGCGGCAGGACCCACTCTGGGGCCAACGTCCTGACTTTC
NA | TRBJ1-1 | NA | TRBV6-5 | CASSKTMTGNTEAFF | TGTGCCAGCAGTAAAACGATGACAGGGAACACTGAAGCTTTCTTT
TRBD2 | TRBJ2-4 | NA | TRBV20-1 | CSASAGGGGIQYF | TGCAGTGCGAGTGCGGGGGGCGGGGGCATTCAGTACTTC
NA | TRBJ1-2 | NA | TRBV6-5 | CASTPYGAGTGGYTF | TGTGCCAGCACCCCATACGGGGCAGGGACTGGGGGCTACACCTTC
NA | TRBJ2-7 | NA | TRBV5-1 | CASSPIPGGNNEQYF | TGCGCCAGCTCCCCTATTCCCGGCGGGAACAATGAGCAGTACTTC
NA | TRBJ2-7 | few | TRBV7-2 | CASSSTATSSYEQYF | TGTGCCAGCAGTTCAACGGCTACTAGCTCCTACGAGCAGTACTTC
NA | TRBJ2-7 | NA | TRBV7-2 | CASSPDATGYEQYF | TGTGCCAGCAGCCCAGACGCTACGGGCTACGAGCAGTACTTC
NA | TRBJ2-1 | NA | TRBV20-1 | CSASNSEIAYNEQFF | TGCAGTGCTTCTAATAGCGAGATAGCCTACAATGAGCAGTTCTTC
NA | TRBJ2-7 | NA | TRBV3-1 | CASSQEFTGTHYEQYF | TGTGCCAGCAGCCAAGAATTCACCGGGACCCACTACGAGCAGTACTTC
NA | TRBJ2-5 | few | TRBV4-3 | CASSHTQGGETQYF | TGCGCCAGCAGCCACACCCAGGGGGGGGAGACCCAGTACTTC
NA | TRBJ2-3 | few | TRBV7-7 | CASSPGLGGTDTQYF | TGTGCCAGCAGCCCCGGGCTGGGAGGCACAGATACGCAGTATTTT
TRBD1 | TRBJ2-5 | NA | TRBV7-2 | CASSQQRSGGETQYF | TGTGCCAGCAGCCAACAGCGGTCAGGGGGAGAGACCCAGTACTTC
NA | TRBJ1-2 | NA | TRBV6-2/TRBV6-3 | CASRGPGRNYGYTF | TGTGCCAGCAGGGGACCAGGGCGGAACTATGGCTATACCTTC
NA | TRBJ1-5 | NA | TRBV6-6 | CASSYGVNQPQHF | TGTGCCAGCAGTTACGGGGTCAATCAGCCCCAGCATTTT
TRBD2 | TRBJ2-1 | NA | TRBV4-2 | CASSQLAASYNEQFF | TGTGCCAGCAGCCAGCTAGCGGCCTCCTACAATGAGCAGTTCTTC
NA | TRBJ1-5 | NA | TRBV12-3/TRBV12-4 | CASSPHRQDQPQHF | TGTGCCAGCAGTCCCCACAGGCAAGATCAGCCCCAGCATTTT
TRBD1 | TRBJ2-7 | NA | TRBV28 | CASSPLTGGYEQYF | TGTGCCAGCAGTCCCTTGACAGGGGGCTACGAGCAGTACTTC
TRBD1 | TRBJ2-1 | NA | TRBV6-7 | CASSSIIRQGYEQFF | TGTGCCAGCAGTTCCATTATTCGACAGGGCTATGAGCAGTTCTTC
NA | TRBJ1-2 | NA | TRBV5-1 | CASSHTQSPGYTF | TGCGCCAGCAGCCACACCCAGAGCCCGGGCTACACCTTC
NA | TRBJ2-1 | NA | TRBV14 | CASSPSRNEQFF | TGTGCCAGCAGCCCCAGTCGCAATGAGCAGTTCTTC